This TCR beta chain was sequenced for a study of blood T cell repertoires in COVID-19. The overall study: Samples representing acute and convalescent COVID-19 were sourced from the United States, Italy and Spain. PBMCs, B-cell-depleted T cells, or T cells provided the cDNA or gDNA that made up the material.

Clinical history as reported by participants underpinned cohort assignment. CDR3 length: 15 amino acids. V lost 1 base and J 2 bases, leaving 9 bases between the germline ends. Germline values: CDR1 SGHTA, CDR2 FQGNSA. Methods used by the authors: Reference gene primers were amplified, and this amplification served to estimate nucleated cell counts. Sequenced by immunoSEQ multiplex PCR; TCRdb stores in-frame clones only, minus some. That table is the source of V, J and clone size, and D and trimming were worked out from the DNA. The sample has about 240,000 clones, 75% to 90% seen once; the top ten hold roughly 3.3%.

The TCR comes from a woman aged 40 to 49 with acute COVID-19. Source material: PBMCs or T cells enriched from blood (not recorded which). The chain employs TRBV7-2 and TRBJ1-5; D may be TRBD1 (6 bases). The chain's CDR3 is CASSLGGGGNQPQHF. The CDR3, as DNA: TGTGCCAGCAGCTTAGGTGGGGGCGGCAATCAGCCCCAGCATTTT.